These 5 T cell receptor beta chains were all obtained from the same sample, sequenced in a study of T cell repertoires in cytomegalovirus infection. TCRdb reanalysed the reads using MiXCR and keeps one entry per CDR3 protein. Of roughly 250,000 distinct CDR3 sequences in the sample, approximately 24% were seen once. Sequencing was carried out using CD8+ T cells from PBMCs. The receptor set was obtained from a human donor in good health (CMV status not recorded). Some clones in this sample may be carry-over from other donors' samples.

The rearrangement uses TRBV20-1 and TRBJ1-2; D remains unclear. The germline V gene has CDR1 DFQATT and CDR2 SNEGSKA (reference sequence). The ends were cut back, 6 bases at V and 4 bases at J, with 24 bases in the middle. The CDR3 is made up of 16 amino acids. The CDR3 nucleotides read TGCAGTGCCCCAAACTCCGACCGCACCGAAACCTATGGCTACACCTTC. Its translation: CSAPNSDRTETYGYTF.

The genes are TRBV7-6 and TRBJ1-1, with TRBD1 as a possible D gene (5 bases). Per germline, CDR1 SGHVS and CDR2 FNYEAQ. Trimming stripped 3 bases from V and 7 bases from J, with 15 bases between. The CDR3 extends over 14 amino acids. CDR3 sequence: CASSLGPGSNEAFF. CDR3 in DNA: TGTGCCAGCAGCTTGGGGCCGGGGTCGAATGAAGCTTTCTTT.

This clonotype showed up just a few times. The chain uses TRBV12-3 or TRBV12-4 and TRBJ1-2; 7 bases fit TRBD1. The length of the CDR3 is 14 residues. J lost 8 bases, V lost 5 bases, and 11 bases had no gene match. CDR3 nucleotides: TGTGCCAGCAGTGGGTCCCGGGACAGCAGGGGCTACACCTTC. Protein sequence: CASSGSRDSRGYTF.

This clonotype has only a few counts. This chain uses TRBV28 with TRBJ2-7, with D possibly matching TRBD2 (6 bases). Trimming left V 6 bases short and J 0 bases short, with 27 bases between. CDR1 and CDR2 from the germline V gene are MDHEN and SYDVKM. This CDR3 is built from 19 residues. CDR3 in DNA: TGTGCCAGCAGAACCGCGACTAGGTCAGGGCCGGGAGTCTCCTACGAGCAGTACTTC. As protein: CASRTATRSGPGVSYEQYF. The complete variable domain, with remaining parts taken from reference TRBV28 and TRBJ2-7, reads DVKVTQSSRYLVKRTGEKVFLECVQDMDHENMFWYRQDPGLGLRLIYFSYDVKMKEKGDIPEGYSVSREKKERFSLILESASTNQTSMYLCASRTATRSGPGVSYEQYFGPGTRLTVT.

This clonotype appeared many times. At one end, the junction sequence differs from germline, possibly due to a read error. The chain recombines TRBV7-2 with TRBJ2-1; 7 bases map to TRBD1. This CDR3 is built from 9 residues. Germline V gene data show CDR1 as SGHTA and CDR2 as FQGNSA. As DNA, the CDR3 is TGTGCCAGCAGCGAACAGGGGTACTTC. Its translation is CASSEQGYF.